These 21 T cell receptor beta chains share one sample of origin, sequenced in a study of CD8 T cells in Susac syndrome. When the RNA was reverse transcribed, random hexamers were used with an input of roughly 0.45 to 1 ug. TCRdb re-analysed the immunoSEQ multiplex PCR reads in MiXCR, keeping a single row per CDR3 protein. Of about 180,000 distinct CDR3 sequences in the sample, under 97% are singletons; the top ten hold approximately 0.09%. Material for sequencing was CD4+ T cells from PBMCs. The source of these receptors is a human donor with multiple sclerosis.

The rearrangement uses TRBV7-9 and TRBJ2-3; D gene uncertain. In germline, CDR1 is SEHNR, CDR2 FQNEAQ (reference sequence). This CDR3 has 14 residues. V gave up 0 bases and J gave up 1 base, with 5 bases separating them. The CDR3 here is CASSLALGTDTQYF. The CDR3 nucleotides are TGTGCCAGCAGCTTAGCGCTGGGCACAGATACGCAGTATTTT.

The chain couples TRBV7-9 to TRBJ1-1, with 7 bases matching TRBD1. V shed 5 bases, J shed 5 bases, and the junction held 5 bases outside the gene matches. Per germline, CDR1 SEHNR and CDR2 FQNEAQ (reference sequence). The CDR3 covers 13 residues. The DNA for the CDR3 is TGTGCCAGCAGCACAACAGGGGAAACTGAAGCTTTCTTT. Protein product: CASSTTGETEAFF.

Of note for this clonotype: The germline gene is not matched at one end of the junction; a read error may be the cause. The genes are TRBV5-1 and TRBJ2-7, with a possible D match to TRBD1 (5 bases). CDR3 size: 13 residues. Germline CDR1 SGHRS, CDR2 YFSETQ. CDR3 amino acids: CASTLDTSYEQYF. CDR3 in DNA: TGCGCCAGCACCTTGGACACTTCCTACGAGCAGTACTTC.

J is TRBJ2-5 and V is TRBV12-3 or TRBV12-4, with 7 bases that match TRBD1. This CDR3 comprises 15 residues. The J segment lost 5 bases and the V segment lost 5 bases, leaving 11 bases of the junction unmatched. CDR3 sequence: CASSPGQATRETQYF. The CDR3 DNA sequence: TGTGCCAGCAGTCCAGGACAGGCGACACGGGAGACCCAGTACTTC.

This chain links TRBV30 with TRBJ1-1; TRBD1 matches at 10 bases. The germline V gene encodes CDR1 GTSNPN and CDR2 SVGIG (reference sequence). This CDR3 contains 12 residues. V dropped 1 base and J dropped 13; count of bases not matched to a gene: 6. The CDR3 loop is CAWSATGGSVFF. The CDR3 bases are TGTGCCTGGAGTGCGACAGGGGGCTCTGTTTTCTTT. Based on the CDR3 plus reference TRBV30 and TRBJ1-1, the full variable domain is SQTIHQWPATLVQPVGSPLSLECTVEGTSNPNLYWYRQAAGRGLQLLFYSVGIGQISSEVPQNLSASRPQDRQFILSSKKLLLSDSGFYLCAWSATGGSVFFGQGTRLTVV.

The CDR3 nucleotides are TGTGCCTGGAGGGAGGGTGGTGAAAAACTGTTTTTT. Translated: CAWREGGEKLFF. The rearrangement uses TRBV30 and TRBJ1-4; D is unclear. The CDR3 covers 12 residues. V lost 3 bases to trimming and J lost 7 bases, with 9 bases between them. CDR1 is GTSNPN and CDR2 is SVGIG in the germline V gene (reference sequence). The full variable domain, with the rest looked up from reference TRBV30 and TRBJ1-4, is SQTIHQWPATLVQPVGSPLSLECTVEGTSNPNLYWYRQAAGRGLQLLFYSVGIGQISSEVPQNLSASRPQDRQFILSSKKLLLSDSGFYLCAWREGGEKLFFGSGTQLSVL.

The CDR3 here is CASSVEALTVPNNEQFF. The DNA for the CDR3 is TGTGCCAGCAGCGTAGAGGCCCTAACGGTACCCAACAATGAGCAGTTCTTC. This sequence joins TRBV9 and TRBJ2-1; D unresolved. The CDR3 runs to 17 residues. Looked up from germline, CDR1 is SGDLS and CDR2 is YYNGEE. V was trimmed by 0 bases and J by 5 bases, leaving 18 bases between them.

The V and J genes are TRBV10-3 and TRBJ2-2, with 10 bases fitting TRBD1. Germline-derived CDR1 and CDR2 are ENHRY and SYGVKD. The CDR3 totals 13 residues. V lost 8 bases to trimming and J lost 7 bases; unmatched junction nucleotides: 4. The CDR3 DNA sequence: TGTGCCATCGGGACAGGGGACATCGGGGAGCTGTTTTTT. Amino acids: CAIGTGDIGELFF.

The chain uses TRBV30 and TRBJ1-6; D gene ambiguous. Per the germline V gene, CDR1 is GTSNPN and CDR2 is SVGIG (reference sequence). This CDR3 has 15 amino acids. V dropped 0 bases and J dropped 13 bases, with 19 bases sitting between them. Written as DNA, the CDR3 is TGTGCCTGGAGTGTACTTTTGTCAGGCGCCCAGCCCCTCCACTTT. It codes for CAWSVLLSGAQPLHF.

This chain links TRBV6-2 or TRBV6-3 with TRBJ2-3; D gene unclear. Germline CDR1 and CDR2: MNHEY and SVGEGT. The V end was cut by 4 bases, the J end by 2 bases, with 4 bases between. CDR3 size: 12 residues. The CDR3 sequence: CASSSFTDTQYF. The CDR3 region has the DNA TGTGCCAGCAGTTCCTTCACAGATACGCAGTATTTT.

The chain combines TRBV6-5 with TRBJ1-6, with D possibly matching TRBD1 (5 bases). Germline-derived CDR1 and CDR2 are MNHEY and SVGAGI. Trimming removed 4 bases at V and 6 bases at J, with 10 bases between. The CDR3 is 14 residues long. CDR3 residues: CASSFGASNSPLHF. The CDR3 nucleotides are TGTGCCAGCAGTTTTGGGGCCTCTAATTCACCCCTCCACTTT.

This rearrangement joins TRBV4-1 to TRBJ2-7, with 8 positions matching TRBD1. The CDR3 is made up of 15 amino acids. Trimming cost V 2 bases and J 3 bases; bases outside gene matches: 6. Germline loops: CDR1 MGHRA, CDR2 YSYEKL. The CDR3 coding sequence is TGCGCCAGCAGCCAAAGTGGACAGGGCCACTACGAGCAGTACTTC. This translates into CASSQSGQGHYEQYF.

In its sample, this clonotype was seen a few times. This chain links TRBV6-2 or TRBV6-3 with TRBJ2-1; D may be TRBD1 or TRBD2 (5 bases each). Trimming pared 5 bases from V and 3 bases from J, leaving 8 bases between. The CDR3 sequence is 13 residues long. Germline V gene lookup returns CDR1 MNHEY and CDR2 SVGEGT. CDR3 sequence (DNA): TGTGCCAGCAGTCGGGACCGCTACAATGAGCAGTTCTTC. It translates to CASSRDRYNEQFF.

The V and J genes are TRBV5-1 and TRBJ1-2; a weak D match, TRBD1 (5 bases). V was pared by 2 bases and J by 8 bases, with 16 bases between. The germline V gene encodes CDR1 SGHRS and CDR2 YFSETQ. The CDR3 spans 14 residues. This CDR3 is CASSLGRPGGGYTF. CDR3 sequence (DNA): TGCGCCAGCAGCTTAGGCCGGCCGGGGGGAGGCTACACCTTC.

A single count supports this clonotype. The V gene is TRBV7-2, the J gene TRBJ2-4; D may correspond to TRBD1 or TRBD2 (5 bases each). The germline gives CDR1 SGHTA, CDR2 FQGNSA. The V end lost 1 base, the J end lost 0 bases, and 7 bases lay between the germline ends. The CDR3 is made up of 15 amino acids. The CDR3 nucleotides read TGTGCCAGCAGCTTAGTGGGGACAGCCAAAAACATTCAGTACTTC. Translating it yields CASSLVGTAKNIQYF.

Regarding this clonotype: The junction and the germline gene differ at one end; a read error may be behind it. The chain uses TRBV20-1 and TRBJ2-1; TRBD2 aligns across 9 bases. Per germline, CDR1 DFQATT and CDR2 SNEGSKA (reference sequence). This CDR3 comprises 15 residues. CDR3 bases: TGCAGTGCTGGAGATCCAAGCGGGGGGTACAATGAGCAGTTCTTC. Its translation: CSAGDPSGGYNEQFF.

J is TRBJ1-2 and V is TRBV20-1; a possible D gene is TRBD1 (5 bases). CDR1 is DFQATT, CDR2 SNEGSKA, per germline (reference sequence). CDR3 size: 11 residues. With 8 bases removed from V and 4 bases from J, the gap between germline ends came to 11 bases. The CDR3 DNA sequence: TGCAGTACTGACAGACGCTATGGCTACACCTTC. This encodes CSTDRRYGYTF.

This sequence joins TRBV4-2 and TRBJ1-6; D is possibly TRBD1 (5 bases). Trimming shortened V by 3 bases and J by 0 bases, and 12 bases separated the two germline ends. The CDR3 is 17 amino acids. Germline values: CDR1 LGHNA, CDR2 YNFKEQ. CDR3 sequence: CASSQSEGSSYNSPLHF. The CDR3 region has the DNA TGTGCCAGCAGCCAGTCAGAGGGGAGCTCCTATAATTCACCCCTCCACTTT.

The chain joins TRBV12-5 to TRBJ2-3; TRBD1 agrees at 8 bases. The CDR3 is 16 residues long. With V trimmed by 2 bases and J by 0 bases, 4 bases remained unmatched. Looked up from germline, CDR1 is LGHNT and CDR2 is FRNRAP. The CDR3 bases are TGTGCTAGTGGTTTGCAGACAGGGGTAAGCACAGATACGCAGTATTTT. Residues: CASGLQTGVSTDTQYF.

The V and J genes are TRBV28 and TRBJ2-2; D is ambiguous. Germline-derived CDR1 and CDR2 are MDHEN and SYDVKM. The CDR3 sequence is 12 residues long. V lost 5 bases to trimming and J lost 9 bases, with 10 bases between them. The CDR3 region is CASSPPRWELFF. In nucleotides, the CDR3 is TGTGCCAGCAGTCCCCCGCGTTGGGAGCTGTTTTTT.

The rearrangement joins TRBV5-6 to TRBJ1-6, with a possible D match to TRBD1 (5 bases). Germline CDR1 reads SGHDT; CDR2 reads YYEEEE. The CDR3 is 14 residues long. The germline V and J ends were trimmed by 1 base and 8 bases, with 10 bases remaining between them. This CDR3 is CASSLHRLDSPLHF. CDR3 bases: TGTGCCAGCAGCTTGCACAGGCTGGATTCACCCCTCCACTTT.